This T cell receptor beta chain was obtained from a study of cytomegalovirus exposure and HLA in healthy donors (dated by TCRdb to the late 2010s). For context, the study as a whole: In an earlier analysis of some 550 of the donors, 276 Gb of sequence data and 90 million to 130 million unique TCR beta sequences from 180 million or so T cells were reported. About 280 gigabases of sequencing data and 75 million to 85 million unique TCR sequences made up an early release that covered nearly 650 HLA-typed donors. The genetic ancestry cluster associated with self-reported Caucasian donors included 80% to 90% of the roughly 410 genotyped donors. The study aimed to test whether signatures of past pathogen exposure could be identified by cataloging public T cell receptors. Using immunosequencing, the study profiled T cell repertoires from about 650 subjects and related those repertoires to cytomegalovirus serostatus. In addition to the first cohort of around 670 subjects, a separate validation cohort of over 90 different subjects was used. High-throughput TCR immunosequencing, statistical association of individual TCRs with disease status, and machine learning were combined to predict cytomegalovirus infection status. A later analysis re-analyzed previously published TCR beta repertoires from 550 to 700 donors and added high-resolution HLA genotyping to study TCR occurrence patterns. Rather than using new phenotypic data, the later analysis identified candidate immune exposures from TCR beta sequences and from how often those sequences occurred across donors. An earlier analysis of fewer than 700 of the donors applied high-throughput TCR beta sequencing to assess whether each TCR beta V gene segment acted as functional or pseudogenic. Alongside the repertoire data, information on donor age, sex, ethnicity and CMV serostatus was compiled. Genome-wide SNP genotypes for about 60% of the roughly 700 donors were used in a later genetic analysis, which treated that subset as a discovery cohort. Every discovery cohort repertoire had been produced on one sequencing platform. Class I and class II HLA loci were covered by the typing at four-digit resolution. The number of donors typed differed by locus, with roughly 620-630 for A, B, C, DRB1 and DQB1, over 500 for DQA1, 600 to 610 for DPA1, and some 440 for DPB1. Because of strong linkage in the cohort, a few DR-DQ haplotypes were treated as single units for association and clustering. Among approximately 370 genotyped donors of the cohort, an average of around 220,000 unique TCR beta nucleotide sequences was sequenced per donor, of which approximately 18% were non-productive.

Library preparation employed the immunoSEQ multiplex PCR assay. The multiplex PCR relied on a mix of 60 forward primers for TCR Vbeta segments and 13 reverse primers for TCR Jbeta segments. Amplification of the CDR3 region of rearranged TCR beta genes was performed with a multiplex PCR assay on genomic DNA. The amplified TCR beta libraries were sequenced on the Illumina HiSeq System as 87-base-pair reads. The authors processed their data as follows. In a later analysis, about 80 million unique TCR beta chains were counted across the roughly 610 repertoires, and around 11 million of these chains were shared by at least two donors. Raw reads were error-corrected and collapsed into unique sequences by a nearest-neighbor algorithm in which closely related sequences were merged to remove PCR and sequencing errors. V, D and J gene segments were assigned by aligning CDR3 sequences to IMGT reference sequences. For a sequence to be retained, a match of at least six nucleotides to both a V gene segment and a J gene segment was required. Rearrangements were called productive when the CDR3 lacked stop codons and stayed in frame with V and J; all others were non-productive. CDR3 was defined according to IMGT convention as the region running from the second conserved V-encoded cysteine to the conserved J-encoded phenylalanine. The earlier analysis of about 610 of the donors excluded sequences that lacked an unambiguous match to a single V gene segment. In an earlier analysis of some 590 of the donors, a V segment was called functional when productive rearrangements were above 56.7%, and segregating when the standard deviation between donors exceeded 5%. A statistical classification framework was developed to diagnose cytomegalovirus status using the catalog of TCR beta chain sequences. In a later analysis, V and J genes were assigned by comparing TCR nucleotide sequences against IMGT/GENE-DB human TR gene sequences. The TCRdist pipeline was used in a later analysis to assign CDR3 sequences and most-parsimonious VDJ recombination scenarios. In a later analysis, each TCR beta chain was defined by its CDR3 amino acid sequence together with its V-gene family, and reads lacking a unique V-gene family were excluded. A later analysis removed roughly 590 highly shared, low-generation-probability nucleotide sequences to deal with suspected cross-contamination and a sequencing artifact. In a later analysis, a clonal expansion index for each public chain was calculated from normalized within-repertoire ranks of inferred template counts. Generation probabilities in a later analysis came from a VDJ recombination model fitted to out-of-frame rearrangements, and those results were checked against IGoR. In a later analysis, hypergeometric tests were used to score TCR-TCR, TCR-HLA and TCR-CMV co-occurrence, with a repertoire-size bias correction applied to TCR pairs. False discovery rates were estimated in a later analysis by permuting HLA or CMV assignments 20 times. In a later analysis, co-occurring TCRs were grouped with DBSCAN, and TCRdist sequence similarity was added when clustering was performed within HLA-allele-positive subsets. Repertoires with fewer than 30,000 or more than 120,000 public chains were left out of co-occurrence clustering, as were five repertoires with anomalous nucleotide sharing. TCRdb carries this immuneACCESS record with in-frame sequences only. Its versions omit some clonotypes, under half of them owing to an unresolved V gene in the studies checked, with the rest unexplained. That table furnishes V, J and clone size, whereas the DNA furnished D and trimming. For this sample the table gives a few hundred thousand clones, of which about 93% were detected only once. The ten largest clonotypes hold 1.7% of the sample.

A few counts support this clone. Its antigen has not been determined. Within one base of it there is no much larger clone, and no base qualities were kept. The cohort consisted of 650 to 850 healthy bone marrow donors. At the time of sampling, every cohort member was nominally healthy, though immune exposures that went unrecorded were likely present. The donor tested CMV seronegative and was one of the 352 seronegative cohort members. Each donor provided a peripheral blood sample, and peripheral blood mononuclear cells were used for TCR beta sequencing. Genomic DNA was extracted from the blood cell samples with the Qiagen DNeasy Blood Extraction Kit. Overall study outcomes, separate from this receptor: The study listed over 150 TCR beta chains as associated with cytomegalovirus. In a later genetic analysis, a missense DCLRE1C variant was associated with V-gene and J-gene trimming of TCR beta chains, and the association was replicated in an independent cohort. A later analysis associated 15,000 to 20,000 TCR beta sequences with specific HLA alleles at a false discovery rate of 0.05. In a later genetic analysis, fewer N-insertions in productive TCRs were reported among donors in an Asian-associated ancestry cluster than the approximately 710-donor mean. Three of the identified cytomegalovirus-associated TCR beta chains were confirmed in vitro to be specific for cytomegalovirus antigens. In an earlier analysis of some 500 of the donors, most TCR beta V segments were observed in productive rearrangements about 90% or about 30% of the time, broadly matching IMGT annotations. Only TCR beta chains were sequenced in this cohort, and the absence of alpha or paired-chain data limited detectable features. Some IMGT-functional V segments, including TRBV6-2 and TRBV6-3, could not be distinguished by the 87-base-pair reads and were therefore excluded. Most TCR sequences were seen in very few donors, while some public TCRs were found in many individuals. Strong co-occurrence of HLA alleles, especially DR and DQ, made assigning TCR associations to individual alleles difficult. Cytomegalovirus status was reported to be diagnosed by the classifier with high specificity and sensitivity in both the original and validation cohorts. A further reported finding was that TCR beta sequences accurately predicted the HLA-A and HLA-B alleles for most subjects in the first cohort. It was suggested by the authors that the approach could potentially be generalized to other disease states and immunological phenotypes. A later analysis reported that several top co-occurrence clusters appeared linked to parvovirus B19, influenza, CMV and Epstein-Barr virus. In a later analysis, HLA-associated TCR beta chains showed more clonal expansion and lower generation probabilities than non-associated chains that were equally common. A later analysis found that most CMV-associated TCR beta chains appeared HLA-restricted, with HLA associations seemingly driven largely by CMV exposure. Because some donors lacked HLA typing at each locus, the association tests relied only on the typed subset. The only immune exposure information available for the cohort was CMV serostatus. According to a later analysis, TCR association rates differed among HLA loci, with DRB1 alleles showing the most associated TCRs and HLA-C alleles showing the fewest. Linkage disequilibrium might explain the correlated functional status among segregating V segments, but an unknown experimental factor could not be ruled out. Some 15 rarely observed V segments, including chromosome 9 orphons, were excluded from the earlier analysis of some 590 of the donors because counts were too low. A cluster of highly shared sequence variants was judged likely to represent a technical artifact of the sequencing pipeline. Sequencing depth was assumed to be roughly uniform across donors in the presence/absence analyses, though that assumption may not hold.

The CDR3 goes from the cysteine to the phenylalanine over 15 residues. The read is trimmed to its CDR3 DNA, 45 bases read in frame from base 1. Reading the germline V gene gives CDR1 ENHRY and CDR2 SYGVKD. V is pruned by 10 bases and J by 7 bases, leaving 10 bases of the junction without a gene match. The receptor was isolated from a girl under 10 years old in good health and CMV-seronegative. The chain was built from TRBV10-3 and TRBJ2-1; TRBD2 aligns with 13 central bases. The source material was PBMCs. CDR3 reads: CATLTSGRSGNEQFF. In nucleotide form, the sequence is TGTGCCACCCTGACTAGCGGGAGGTCTGGGAATGAGCAGTTCTTC.